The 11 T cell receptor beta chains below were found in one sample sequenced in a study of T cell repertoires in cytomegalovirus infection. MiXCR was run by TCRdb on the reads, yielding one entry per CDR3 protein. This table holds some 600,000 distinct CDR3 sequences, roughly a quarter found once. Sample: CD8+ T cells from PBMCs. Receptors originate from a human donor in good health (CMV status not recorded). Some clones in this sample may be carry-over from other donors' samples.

CDR3 sequence reads: CASSLELTSGVDNEQFF. DNA of the CDR3: TGTGCCAGCAGTTTAGAGCTGACTAGCGGGGTTGACAATGAGCAGTTCTTC. The chain employs TRBV28 and TRBJ2-1; 11 bases match TRBD2. Germline V gene lookup returns CDR1 MDHEN and CDR2 SYDVKM. This CDR3 has 17 residues. V dropped 2 bases and J dropped 5; count of bases not matched to a gene: 8.

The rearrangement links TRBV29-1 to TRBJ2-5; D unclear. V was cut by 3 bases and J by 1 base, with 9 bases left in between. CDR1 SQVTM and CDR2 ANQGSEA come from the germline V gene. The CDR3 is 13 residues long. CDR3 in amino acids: CSVDVLSQETQYF. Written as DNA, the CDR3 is TGCAGCGTTGACGTCTTAAGCCAAGAGACCCAGTACTTC.

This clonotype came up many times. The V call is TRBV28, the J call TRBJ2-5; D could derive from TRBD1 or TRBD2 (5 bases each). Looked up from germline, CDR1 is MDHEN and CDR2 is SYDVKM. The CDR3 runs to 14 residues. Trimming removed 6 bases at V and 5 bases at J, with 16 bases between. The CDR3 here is CASRHRWGSETQYF. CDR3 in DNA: TGTGCCAGCAGGCACAGATGGGGGAGTGAGACCCAGTACTTC. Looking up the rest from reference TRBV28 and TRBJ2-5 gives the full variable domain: DVKVTQSSRYLVKRTGEKVFLECVQDMDHENMFWYRQDPGLGLRLIYFSYDVKMKEKGDIPEGYSVSREKKERFSLILESASTNQTSMYLCASRHRWGSETQYFGPGTRLLVL.

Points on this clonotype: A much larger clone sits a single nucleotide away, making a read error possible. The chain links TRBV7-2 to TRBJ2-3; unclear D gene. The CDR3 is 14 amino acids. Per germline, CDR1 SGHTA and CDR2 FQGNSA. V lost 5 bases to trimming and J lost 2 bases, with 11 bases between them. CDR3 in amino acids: CASSTQPNTDTQYF. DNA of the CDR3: TGTGCCAGCAGCACTCAGCCAAACACAGATACGCAGTATTTT.

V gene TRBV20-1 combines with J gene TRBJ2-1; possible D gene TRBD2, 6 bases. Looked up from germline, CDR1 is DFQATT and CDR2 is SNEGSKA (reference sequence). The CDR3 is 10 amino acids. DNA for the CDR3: TGCAGCGGCGGGAACAATGAGCAGTTCTTC. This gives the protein CSGGNNEQFF.

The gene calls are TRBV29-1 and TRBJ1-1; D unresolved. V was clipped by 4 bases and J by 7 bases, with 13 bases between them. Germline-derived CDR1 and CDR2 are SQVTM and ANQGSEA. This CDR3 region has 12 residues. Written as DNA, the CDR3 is TGCAGCGTTGTCGCAGGCGGAGATGAAGCTTTCTTT. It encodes CSVVAGGDEAFF.

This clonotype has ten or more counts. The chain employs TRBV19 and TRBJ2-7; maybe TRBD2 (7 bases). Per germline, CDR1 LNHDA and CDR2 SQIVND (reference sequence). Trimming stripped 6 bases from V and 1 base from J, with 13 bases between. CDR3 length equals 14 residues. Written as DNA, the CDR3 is TGTGCCAGTAGCAAAAGGGGGGGTTCCTACGAGCAGTACGTC. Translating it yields CASSKRGGSYEQYV.

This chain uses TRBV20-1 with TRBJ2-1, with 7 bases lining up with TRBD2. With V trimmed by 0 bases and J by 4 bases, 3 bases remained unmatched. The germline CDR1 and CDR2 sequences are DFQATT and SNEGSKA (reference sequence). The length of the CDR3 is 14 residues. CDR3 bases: TGCAGTGCTAGAGATCCTAGCGGTTACAATGAGCAGTTCTTC. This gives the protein CSARDPSGYNEQFF.

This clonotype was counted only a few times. The CDR3 DNA sequence: TGTGCCAGCGCCGGGGGGTTCTCTGGAAACACCATATATTTT. It encodes CASAGGFSGNTIYF. The V and J genes are TRBV6-5 and TRBJ1-3; tentative D call: TRBD1 (5 bases). The CDR3 consists of 14 residues. V shed 8 bases and J shed 0 bases, with 11 bases lying between them. Germline-derived CDR1 and CDR2 are MNHEY and SVGAGI.

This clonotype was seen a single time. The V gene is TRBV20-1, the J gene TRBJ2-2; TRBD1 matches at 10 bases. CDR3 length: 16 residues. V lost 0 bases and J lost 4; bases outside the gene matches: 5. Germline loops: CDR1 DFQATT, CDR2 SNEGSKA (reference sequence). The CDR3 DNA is TGCAGTGCTAGAGACTGGACAGGGGGTAGCACCGGGGAGCTGTTTTTT. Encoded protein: CSARDWTGGSTGELFF.

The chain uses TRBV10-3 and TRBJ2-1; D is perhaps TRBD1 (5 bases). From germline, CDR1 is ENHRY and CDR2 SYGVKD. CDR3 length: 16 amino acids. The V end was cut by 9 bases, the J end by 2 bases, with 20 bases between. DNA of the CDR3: TGTGCCATTTCCCAGGGTAGGGAAGTAGCCTACAATGAGCAGTTCTTC. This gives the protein CAISQGREVAYNEQFF.